Following are 17 T cell receptor beta chains from one sample sequenced in a study of blood T cells in healthy people across ages. Then a second PCR, running roughly 6 to 12 cycles, was carried out with a sample-barcoded 5' primer and a J-beta primer mix. One entry per CDR3 protein results from TCRdb running MiXCR on the 5' RACE reads. The repertoire holds roughly 790,000 distinct CDR3 sequences, with roughly 44% as singletons. Sequencing was carried out using blood. The receptors shown here come from a woman aged 55-70 years in good health.

In its sample, this clonotype was seen a few times. The chain joins TRBV27 to TRBJ1-2, with D uncertain. CDR3 length: 13 residues. Trimming left V 5 bases short and J 4 bases short, with 11 bases between. The germline gives CDR1 MNHEY, CDR2 SMNVEV (reference sequence). CDR3 nucleotides: TGTGCCAGCAGTGGGCTCGCTTCCTATGGCTACACCTTC. It encodes CASSGLASYGYTF.

This rearrangement joins TRBV5-5 to TRBJ1-1; D ambiguous. Germline V gene sequence: CDR1 SGHKS, CDR2 YYEKEE (reference sequence). This CDR3 comprises 13 residues. V lost 4 bases to trimming and J lost 4 bases, with 11 bases between them. The CDR3 reads CASSPSPTTEAFF. The CDR3 DNA reads TGTGCCAGCAGCCCCAGCCCTACCACTGAAGCTTTCTTT.

The chain employs TRBV7-2 and TRBJ1-2; TRBD1 might be the D (5 bases). The CDR3 is made up of 15 amino acids. The germline V gene encodes CDR1 SGHTA and CDR2 FQGNSA. Trimming took 5 bases from V and 4 from J, leaving 17 bases between them. In DNA, the CDR3 is TGTGCCAGCAGCCCAGCAGGGACTAGCGTCTATGGCTACACCTTC. Translating it yields CASSPAGTSVYGYTF.

The gene calls are TRBV2 and TRBJ1-6; D gene ambiguous. Trimming left V 2 bases short and J 7 bases short, with 12 bases between. Germline CDR1 reads SNHLY; CDR2 reads FYNNEI. This CDR3 contains 15 residues. This CDR3 reads CASSERQSPNSPLHF. In nucleotides, the CDR3 is TGTGCCAGCAGTGAACGCCAGTCGCCAAATTCACCCCTCCACTTT.

This clonotype came up a few times. The CDR3, as DNA: TGTGCCAGCAGTTTATTCGGGCCATCTCAATGGGCGCAGTTCTTC. It encodes CASSLFGPSQWAQFF. The V gene is TRBV28, the J gene TRBJ2-1, with D unclear. Germline V gene lookup returns CDR1 MDHEN and CDR2 SYDVKM. Trimming pared 1 base from V and 12 bases from J, leaving 19 bases between. The CDR3 covers 15 residues.

CDR3 protein: CASRYSGRLDTQYF. DNA of the CDR3: TGTGCCAGCCGCTATAGCGGGAGATTAGATACGCAGTATTTT. The V call is TRBV6-1, the J call TRBJ2-3, with 9 bases lining up with TRBD2. The length of the CDR3 is 14 residues. V gave up 8 bases and J gave up 5 bases; unmatched junction bases: 8. Looked up from germline, CDR1 is MNHNS and CDR2 is SASEGT.

The V and J genes are TRBV28 and TRBJ2-4; 7 nucleotides line up with TRBD2. Germline V gene data show CDR1 as MDHEN and CDR2 as SYDVKM. V gave up 6 bases and J gave up 13 bases; unmatched junction bases: 9. This CDR3 has 12 amino acids. Written as DNA, the CDR3 is TGTGCCAGCAGGGAGGGGCGGCGGGAGCAGTACTTC. This gives the protein CASREGRREQYF.

This clonotype came up a few times. This sequence joins TRBV9 and TRBJ2-1; no definite D call. There are 11 residues in the CDR3. V was trimmed by 3 bases and J by 9 bases, leaving 7 bases between them. From germline, CDR1 is SGDLS and CDR2 YYNGEE. The CDR3 region is CASSGTGEQFF. CDR3 nucleotides: TGTGCCAGCAGCGGGACGGGTGAGCAGTTCTTC.

Comment on this clonotype: A much larger clonotype is one base distant, so this may be a read error. This chain joins TRBV12-3 or TRBV12-4 and TRBJ2-2; TRBD1 might be the D (5 bases). The CDR3 extends over 16 amino acids. V shed 1 base and J shed 0 bases, with 9 bases lying between them. CDR3 DNA: TGTGCCAGCAGTTTAGGGGGCAGGACGAACACCGGGGAGCTGTTTTTT. Protein: CASSLGGRTNTGELFF.

In its sample, this clonotype was seen many times. V usage is TRBV30 and J usage is TRBJ2-3; D gene ambiguous. In germline, CDR1 is GTSNPN, CDR2 SVGIG (reference sequence). This CDR3 comprises 11 residues. The V and J ends lost 0 bases and 4 bases respectively, with 2 bases between them. Here the CDR3 DNA reads TGTGCCTGGAGTGTTTCAGATACGCAGTATTTT. Its protein is CAWSVSDTQYF. The full variable domain, in which reference TRBV30 and TRBJ2-3 provide the parts outside the CDR3, is SQTIHQWPATLVQPVGSPLSLECTVEGTSNPNLYWYRQAAGRGLQLLFYSVGIGQISSEVPQNLSASRPQDRQFILSSKKLLLSDSGFYLCAWSVSDTQYFGPGTRLTVL.

The rearrangement uses TRBV20-1 and TRBJ1-5; 7 bases match TRBD1. Trimming removed 5 bases from V and 2 bases from J; junction bases left unmatched: 3. Germline values: CDR1 DFQATT, CDR2 SNEGSKA (reference sequence). CDR3 length equals 13 residues. The CDR3 spells CSAPTGGNQPQHF. The CDR3 nucleotides are TGCAGTGCTCCCACAGGGGGCAATCAGCCCCAGCATTTT.

A single count supports this clonotype. The V call is TRBV21-1, the J call TRBJ2-7; no check of the table's D call, TRBD2, against the DNA was made. The end of the DNA aligns better with TRBJ2-5, so the J call may be wrong. TRBV21-1 is deemed a pseudogene. The CDR3 totals 15 residues. The CDR3 DNA follows: TGTGCCAGCACCTGTCTAGCGGGGGGGCGAGAGACCCAGTACTTC. Translation gives CASTCLAGGRETQYF.

The rearrangement joins TRBV29-1 to TRBJ1-5; 7 nucleotides match TRBD1. There are 14 residues in the CDR3. From germline, CDR1 is SQVTM and CDR2 ANQGSEA. V was pared by 4 bases and J by 3 bases, with 6 bases of the junction left unmatched. The CDR3 is CSVVEGAPNQPQHF. The CDR3 DNA follows: TGCAGCGTTGTGGAGGGGGCCCCCAATCAGCCCCAGCATTTT. The whole variable domain, remainder taken from reference TRBV29-1 and TRBJ1-5, is SAVISQKPSRDICQRGTSLTIQCQVDSQVTMMFWYRQQPGQSLTLIATANQGSEATYESGFVIDKFPISRPNLTFSTLTVSNMSPEDSSIYLCSVVEGAPNQPQHFGDGTRLSIL.

This rearrangement joins TRBV29-1 to TRBJ2-4; D is undetermined. This CDR3 spans 13 amino acids. Trimming removed 3 bases from V and 4 bases from J, with 10 bases in between. Germline V gene lookup returns CDR1 SQVTM and CDR2 ANQGSEA. The CDR3 reads CSVERLTKNIQYF. The CDR3 DNA reads as TGCAGCGTTGAGAGGCTAACTAAAAACATTCAGTACTTC.

This chain uses TRBV3-1 with TRBJ2-4; the D call may be TRBD1 or TRBD2 (5 bases each). The tail of the sequence fits TRBJ2-7 better, so the J call may be wrong. Germline values: CDR1 LGHDT, CDR2 YNNKEL (reference sequence). The length of the CDR3 is 13 residues. The CDR3 sequence: CASSRGVGYEQYF. The CDR3 bases are TGTGCCAGCAGCCGAGGGGTAGGGTACGAGCAGTACTTC.

The chain joins TRBV20-1 to TRBJ2-5; possibly TRBD2 for D (6 bases). CDR3 size: 14 residues. Germline V gene data show CDR1 as DFQATT and CDR2 as SNEGSKA (reference sequence). V gave up 6 bases and J gave up 11 bases, with 25 bases separating them. The CDR3 DNA reads as TGCAGTGCCTCCGGGGTGGAGGGTTCGGAAGAGCAGTACTTC. It yields the protein CSASGVEGSEEQYF.

The rearrangement joins TRBV12-5 to TRBJ2-1; D perhaps matches TRBD1 (6 bases). The germline V gene encodes CDR1 LGHNT and CDR2 FRNRAP. The CDR3 spans 15 residues. V lost 3 bases to trimming and J lost 2 bases, with 11 bases between them. The CDR3 DNA reads TGTGCTAGTGGTTTAGCCGGACAGCCCTACAATGAGCAGTTCTTC. Translated: CASGLAGQPYNEQFF.